This TCR beta chain was profiled in a study of blood T cell repertoires in COVID-19. Study overall: Samples taken during acute and convalescent COVID-19 were collected in the United States, Italy and Spain. From T cells, B-cell-depleted T cells, or PBMCs came the material, which was cDNA or gDNA.

This CDR3 spans 13 amino acids. Trimming took 5 bases from V and 10 from J; bases not matched to a gene: 7. Germline CDR1 reads SGHDN; CDR2 reads FVKESK. This clone has only one observation. Per the study methods: How many nucleated cells were present was estimated from reference gene primer amplification. The repertoire was sequenced with immunoSEQ multiplex PCR; TCRdb's copy has only in-frame clones and lacks some. V, J and clone size were drawn from that table, and D and trimming were deduced from the DNA. The repertoire holds 100,000 or so clones, with roughly 86% as singletons. V is TRBV14 and J is TRBJ1-1, with 10 bases aligning to TRBD1. Sequenced input: peripheral blood. The receptor comes from a man between 40 and 49 years old with active or convalescent COVID-19. CDR3 in amino acids: CASSAWDRGVAFF. Here the CDR3 DNA reads TGTGCCAGCAGCGCCTGGGACAGGGGAGTAGCTTTCTTT.